These 5 T cell receptor beta chains share one sample of origin, sequenced in a study of human T cells and chemical hapten exposure. Time point reported: pre-sensitization, week 0. The sample's treatment: therapeutic diphenylcyclopropenone sensitization with weekly scalp DPC. TCRdb reprocessed the RACE reads with MiXCR, giving one entry per CDR3 protein. The data show 45,000 to 60,000 distinct CDR3 sequences, about a tenth seen once. Sequenced here: whole blood, sampled in connection with sensitization to the hapten diphenylcyclopropenone (DPC). These receptors were obtained from a middle-aged woman with alopecia areata. Some clones in this sample may be carry-over from other donors' samples.

This clonotype occurred many times. The V and J genes are TRBV7-3 and TRBJ2-2; 9 nucleotides match TRBD1. The CDR3 is made up of 17 amino acids. Germline V lookup: CDR1 SGHTA, CDR2 FQGTGA. V dropped 3 bases and J dropped 2; count of bases not matched to a gene: 7. CDR3 nucleotides: TGTGCCAGCAGCTTCTCCGGGACAGGGTTTAACACCGGGGAGCTGTTTTTT. This encodes CASSFSGTGFNTGELFF.

The gene calls are TRBV2 and TRBJ1-4, with D perhaps TRBD1 (6 bases). Trimming took off 3 bases at V and 8 bases at J, with 16 bases between the two ends. Germline-derived CDR1 and CDR2 are SNHLY and FYNNEI. The CDR3 spans 15 residues. Here the CDR3 reads CASSEVRGAPEKLFF. CDR3 sequence (DNA): TGTGCCAGCAGTGAGGTTCGGGGGGCGCCGGAAAAACTGTTTTTT.

This clonotype was recorded many times. V gene TRBV20-1 combines with J gene TRBJ1-1; the D gene is possibly TRBD1 (5 bases). CDR3 length equals 13 residues. The V gene's germline CDR1 is DFQATT and CDR2 SNEGSKA (reference sequence). Trimming pared 3 bases from V and 6 bases from J, leaving 14 bases between. CDR3 residues: CSASLPGPAEAFF. CDR3 bases: TGCAGTGCTAGTCTTCCGGGGCCGGCTGAAGCTTTCTTT.

This clonotype was seen at least ten times. V is TRBV7-3 and J is TRBJ2-3; possibly TRBD2 for D (6 bases). Germline lookup yields CDR1 SGHTA and CDR2 FQGTGA. This CDR3 is built from 15 residues. Trimming removed 1 base at V and 3 bases at J, with 11 bases between. The CDR3 region is CASSLRGGATDTQYF. CDR3 bases: TGTGCCAGCAGCTTAAGGGGCGGGGCAACAGATACGCAGTATTTT.

This clonotype showed up many times. The chain links TRBV20-1 to TRBJ1-1, with D possibly being TRBD1 (5 bases). Germline CDR1 is DFQATT and CDR2 is SNEGSKA (reference sequence). This CDR3 spans 13 amino acids. The V end was cut by 6 bases, the J end by 2 bases, with 13 bases between. CDR3 sequence: CSAVGDTNTEAFF. For the CDR3, the DNA is TGCAGTGCCGTAGGGGATACTAACACTGAAGCTTTCTTT.